These T cell receptor beta chains were read from a single sample in a study of esophageal squamous cell carcinoma under preoperative chemotherapy. TCRdb re-analysed the PCR reads in MiXCR, keeping a single row per CDR3 protein. The sample has over 10,000 distinct CDR3 sequences; almost 55% are singletons. This specimen was collected from a patient given preoperative chemotherapy. The receptors shown here come from a human donor with esophageal squamous cell carcinoma. The donor label of this sample is uncertain. Each CDR3 is given with its conserved first and last residue. The D gene is left open where the match is weak. Clone size is not always given. Where it is, it says once, few, many or a class for expanded clones.

CDR3 DNA	CDR3 protein	clone size	D gene	V gene	J gene
TGTGCCAGCAGCCGACAGGGGGTACGGGACGAGGACATCCAGTACTTC	CASSRQGVRDEDIQYF	NA	TRBD1	TRBV6-1	TRBJ2-5
TGTGCCAGCAGCTCGCAGGGTACAGGAGACATTCAGTTCTTC	CASSSQGTGDIQFF	NA	NA	TRBV7-8	TRBJ2-1
TGTGCCAGCAGCTTGGCGAGCTGGGGGAAAAATATTCAGTATTTC	CASSLASWGKNIQYF	NA	NA	TRBV11-1	TRBJ2-4
TGTGCCAGCGGTTCGGGCGGGTGTGCCACAAACATGCAGTACTTC	CASGSGGCATNMQYF	NA	NA	TRBV6-5	TRBJ2-4
TGCGCCAGCAGGTCATTGGGGGTGAACACTGAAGCTTTCTTT	CASRSLGVNTEAFF	many	NA	TRBV10-2	TRBJ1-1
TGTGCCAGCAGTCCCCAGGGGATGCAAGCCAAAGACACGCAGTATTTC	CASSPQGMQAKDTQYF	NA	NA	TRBV6-1	TRBJ2-3
TGTGCCAGCAGTTACGGGACAGGGAACACTGAAGCTTTCTTT	CASSYGTGNTEAFF	NA	TRBD1	TRBV6-5	TRBJ1-1
TGTGCCAGCAGCTCGTATAATGAGCAGTACTTC	CASSSYNEQYF	NA	NA	TRBV7-2	TRBJ2-7
TGTGCCAGCAGCATAACTAGCGGGAGACCAGATACGCAGTATTTT	CASSITSGRPDTQYF	NA	TRBD2	TRBV6-2/TRBV6-3	TRBJ2-3
TGTGCCGGCAGTGAAGGTTGGAGCACCGGTACGCAGTATTTT	CAGSEGWSTGTQYF	NA	NA	TRBV6-1	TRBJ2-3
TGTGCCAGGGGGGAAGGGGGTAGCGGGCCAGATACCCAGTACTTC	CARGEGGSGPDTQYF	NA	NA	TRBV6-1	TRBJ2-5
TGTGCCAGCAAGGGCTCCTCCTACGAGCAGTACTTC	CASKGSSYEQYF	few	NA	TRBV6-1	TRBJ2-7
TGTGCCAGCAGCTCTAGAGGTCTAGCGGGAAACACAGATACGCAGTATTTT	CASSSRGLAGNTDTQYF	many	TRBD2	TRBV7-2	TRBJ2-3
TGTGCCAGCAAACTAGCGGAGAACAAAGAGACGCAGTATTTT	CASKLAENKETQYF	NA	TRBD2	TRBV6-1	TRBJ2-3
TGTGCCAGCAGTTTACAGAGGAGGGGAGGGTTCTACGAGCAGTACTTC	CASSLQRRGGFYEQYF	few	TRBD2	TRBV6-5	TRBJ2-7
TGTGCCAGCAGTCGACACTACGAGCAGTACTTC	CASSRHYEQYF	NA	NA	TRBV12-3/TRBV12-4	TRBJ2-7
TGTGCCAGCAGTGACTACGGGACGAGAACAGATACGCAGTATTTT	CASSDYGTRTDTQYF	NA	NA	TRBV6-1	TRBJ2-3
TGTGCCAGCGGGCAAGGACAGGCGTTAGAGACCCAGTACTTC	CASGQGQALETQYF	many	TRBD1	TRBV6-1	TRBJ2-5
TGTGCCGGCAAAGGAGCGCGGGACACAGATACGCAGTATTTT	CAGKGARDTDTQYF	NA	NA	TRBV6-1	TRBJ2-3
TGTGCCAGCAGGGGTAAGTGGGCCGAAAACACGCAGTATTTT	CASRGKWAENTQYF	NA	NA	TRBV7-2	TRBJ2-3
TGTGCCAGCAGTGAGCGGGCTGGAGATCTTAATGAGCAGTACTTC	CASSERAGDLNEQYF	many	NA	TRBV6-4	TRBJ2-7
TGTGCCAGCACAAGATGGACAGACCCACAGTGGACCTTC	CASTRWTDPQWTF	few	NA	TRBV6-1	TRBJ1-2
TGTGCCAGCAAGCCGGGACAGGGAAGCAATCAGCCCCAGCATTTT	CASKPGQGSNQPQHF	NA	TRBD1	TRBV6-1	TRBJ1-5
TGTGCCAGCAGTGGCAGGGTAGCGGGGATGTCAGCCACAAACACTCAGTACTTC	CASSGRVAGMSATNTQYF	NA	TRBD2	TRBV6-1	TRBJ2-4
TGTGCCAGCAGCCTAGCGGGTTACAATGAGCAGTACTTC	CASSLAGYNEQYF	NA	TRBD2	TRBV7-2	TRBJ2-5
TGCGCCAGCAATCCTAGTCTCCATGAGCAGTTCTTC	CASNPSLHEQFF	few	NA	TRBV10-2	TRBJ2-1
TGTGCCAGCAGATCCGGCCTAAGATCTCAAAGCTCCTACAATGAGCAGTTCTTC	CASRSGLRSQSSYNEQFF	medium-sized	NA	TRBV7-9	TRBJ2-1
TGCAGTGCCGCCTCCCGCGGCCGTCAGTTCTTC	CSAASRGRQFF	NA	NA	TRBV20-1	TRBJ2-1
TGTGCCAGCAGGGTTACTAGCGGGGAATACAATGAGCAGTTCTTC	CASRVTSGEYNEQFF	few	TRBD2	TRBV28	TRBJ2-1
TGCGCCAGCAGTCGACGGGCCCGTGACGAGCAGTTCTTC	CASSRRARDEQFF	medium-sized	NA	TRBV10-1	TRBJ2-1
TGTGCGGGCAAAGGGGCGGGGGGCCAAGATACGCAGTATTTT	CAGKGAGGQDTQYF	NA	TRBD2	TRBV10-3	TRBJ2-3
TGTGCCAGCAGACGGAGACAGGGATTAGGGCAAGAGACCCAGTACTTC	CASRRRQGLGQETQYF	NA	TRBD1	TRBV6-1	TRBJ2-5
TGTGCCAGCATGGCGGGAGATGACGATACGCAGTATTTT	CASMAGDDDTQYF	NA	TRBD2	TRBV6-1	TRBJ2-3
TGTGCCAGCAATCCTAGCTCCTACGAGCAGTACTTC	CASNPSSYEQYF	many	NA	TRBV6-1	TRBJ2-7
TGCGCCAGCAGTGAGTCGAAGTCAGGTCCTAGCGGCTACGAGCAGTACTTC	CASSESKSGPSGYEQYF	few	TRBD2	TRBV10-2	TRBJ2-7
TGTGCCAGCGGGGGGGGCGGGGGCAATACCAAAGAGATCCAGTACTTC	CASGGGGGNTKEIQYF	NA	NA	TRBV6-1	TRBJ2-5
TGTGCCAGCAGTCGACGGACATCGGGGGAGACCCAGTACTTC	CASSRRTSGETQYF	few	NA	TRBV6-1	TRBJ2-5
TGTGCCAGCAGCCCCTTCGGGGCCGACACCTACAATGAGCAGTTCTTC	CASSPFGADTYNEQFF	NA	NA	TRBV7-2	TRBJ2-1
TGTGCCAGCAGCAGGGACCCAGGCGAGCAGTTCTTC	CASSRDPGEQFF	once	NA	TRBV6-1	TRBJ2-1
TGTGCCAGCAGCCCCGACAGGGGGCGCCACGAGCAGTACTTC	CASSPDRGRHEQYF	large	TRBD1	TRBV7-2	TRBJ2-7
TGTGCCAGCAGCTTGGGGGGGGGAGCCAAAAATACGCAGTATTTC	CASSLGGGAKNTQYF	once	TRBD2	TRBV6-1	TRBJ2-3
TGCGCCAGCAATCGACTAGCGGGCGACAATGAGCAGTTCTTC	CASNRLAGDNEQFF	NA	TRBD2	TRBV4-1	TRBJ2-1
TGTGCCAGCAGTCGAAATGGGGACAGCTACAATGAGCAGTTCTTC	CASSRNGDSYNEQFF	NA	TRBD1	TRBV6-1	TRBJ2-1
TGTGCCAGCAGAGATCCGACAGGGGGTTCCTATGGCTACACCTTC	CASRDPTGGSYGYTF	NA	TRBD1	TRBV6-1	TRBJ1-2
TGTGCCAGCAGCTTTCCGGGACTAGCGGGAGTGGTAGAGACCCAGTACTTC	CASSFPGLAGVVETQYF	NA	TRBD2	TRBV7-9	TRBJ2-5
TGTGCCAGCAGTAGCGGGAGTCGGGGAGATACGCAGTATTTT	CASSSGSRGDTQYF	NA	TRBD2	TRBV27	TRBJ2-3
TGTGCCAGCTCTTCGAGAACTAATGAAAAACTGTTTTTT	CASSSRTNEKLFF	few	NA	TRBV6-1	TRBJ1-4
TGTGCCAGCAGTGAAGATAGGGGAGTAGTAGTAGGGCGGGGGTATGAGCAGTTCTTC	CASSEDRGVVVGRGYEQFF	NA	TRBD2	TRBV6-1	TRBJ2-1
TGTGCCAGCAGCCCGACCCTGGGACTAGAGCAGTACTTC	CASSPTLGLEQYF	NA	TRBD2	TRBV7-2	TRBJ2-7
TGCGCCAGCAGCCAAGGTAGGGCTAGCGGGAACTACGAGCAGTACTTC	CASSQGRASGNYEQYF	NA	TRBD2	TRBV4-1	TRBJ2-7
TGTGCCAGCAGCTTAGATCCTAGCGGCTACGAGCAGTTCTTC	CASSLDPSGYEQFF	few	TRBD2	TRBV7-2	TRBJ2-1
TGTGCCAGCATCCATCCGACAGGGGGCGCCGGGGAGCTGTTTTTT	CASIHPTGGAGELFF	few	TRBD1	TRBV7-2	TRBJ2-2
TGTGCCAGCAGTTACAGGGAGTGGGAAAAACTGTTTTTT	CASSYREWEKLFF	medium-sized	NA	TRBV6-5	TRBJ1-4
TGTGCCAGCAGCCAAGATCCGCGGTTTGGCGGGAGGGATGAGCAGTTCTTC	CASSQDPRFGGRDEQFF	few	TRBD2	TRBV14	TRBJ2-1
TGTGCCAGCAGTTTCGACGGTATATCCTACAATGAGCAGTTCTTC	CASSFDGISYNEQFF	NA	NA	TRBV6-6	TRBJ2-1